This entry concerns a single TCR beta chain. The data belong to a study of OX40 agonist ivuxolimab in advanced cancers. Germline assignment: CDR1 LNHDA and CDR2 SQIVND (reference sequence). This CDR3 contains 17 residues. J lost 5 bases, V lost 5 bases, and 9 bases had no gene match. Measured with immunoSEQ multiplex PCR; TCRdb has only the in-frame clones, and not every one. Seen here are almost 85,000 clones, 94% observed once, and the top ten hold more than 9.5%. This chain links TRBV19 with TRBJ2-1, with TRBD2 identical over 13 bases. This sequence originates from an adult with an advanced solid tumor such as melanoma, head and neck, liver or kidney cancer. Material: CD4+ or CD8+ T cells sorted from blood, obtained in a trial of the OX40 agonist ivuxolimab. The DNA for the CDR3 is TGTGCCAGTAGTCAGGGACTAGCGGGATATAAGGACAATGAGCAGTTCTTC. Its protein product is CASSQGLAGYKDNEQFF.